This TCR beta chain originates from a study of T cell responses to AZD1222 COVID-19 vaccine. The study, taken as a whole, reports: Nearly half of the spike-specific TCRs reportedly recognize variant regions that carry no mutations. Donor demographics were predominantly white British with a female majority; clonal diversity may be underestimated. Distributed over spike, vaccine-associated CD4 TCRs predominated at 160-218 and 743-854. Repertoires were obtained only post-peak T cell response.

This CDR3 has 14 amino acids. The V segment lost 5 bases and the J segment 2 bases; nucleotides outside the gene matches: 5. CDR1 is ENHRY, CDR2 SYGVKD, per germline. About this clone: Antigen specificity is unknown.

Assay used: immunoSEQ multiplex PCR; TCRdb lists only in-frame clones, some missing. The data hold about 130,000 clones, with over 80% observed a single time. The sequence was obtained from an adult who received the AZD1222 COVID-19 vaccine. This chain uses TRBV10-3 with TRBJ1-2; 7 bases match TRBD1. The sequencing here drew on peripheral blood, taken 28 days after the second AZD1222 dose. The CDR3 protein is CAISFSQGNYGYTF. CDR3 nucleotides: TGTGCCATCAGTTTCTCACAGGGGAACTATGGCTACACCTTC.